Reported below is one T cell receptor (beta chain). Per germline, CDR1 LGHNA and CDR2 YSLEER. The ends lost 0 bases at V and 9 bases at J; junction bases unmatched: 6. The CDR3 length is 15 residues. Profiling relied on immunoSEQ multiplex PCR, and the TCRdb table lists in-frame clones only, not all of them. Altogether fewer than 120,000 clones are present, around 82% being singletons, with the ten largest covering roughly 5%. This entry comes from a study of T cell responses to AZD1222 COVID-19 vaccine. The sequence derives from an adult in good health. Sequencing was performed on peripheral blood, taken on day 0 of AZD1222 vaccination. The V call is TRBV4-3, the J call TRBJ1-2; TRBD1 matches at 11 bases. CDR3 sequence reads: CASSQDRTGGRSYTF. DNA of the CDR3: TGCGCCAGCAGCCAAGATAGGACAGGGGGCAGGAGCTACACCTTC.